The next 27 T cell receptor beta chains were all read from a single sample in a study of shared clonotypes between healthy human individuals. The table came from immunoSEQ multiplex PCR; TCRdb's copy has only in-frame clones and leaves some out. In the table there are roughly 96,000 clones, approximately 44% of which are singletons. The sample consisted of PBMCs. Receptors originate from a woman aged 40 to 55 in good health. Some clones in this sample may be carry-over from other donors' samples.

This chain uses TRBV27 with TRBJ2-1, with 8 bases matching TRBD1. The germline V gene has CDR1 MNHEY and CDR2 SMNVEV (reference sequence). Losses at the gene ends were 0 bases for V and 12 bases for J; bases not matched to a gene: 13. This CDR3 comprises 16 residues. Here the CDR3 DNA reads TGTGCCAGCAGTTTATCAGGGGGGACAGGCCTTATAGTGCAGTTCTTC. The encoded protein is CASSLSGGTGLIVQFF.

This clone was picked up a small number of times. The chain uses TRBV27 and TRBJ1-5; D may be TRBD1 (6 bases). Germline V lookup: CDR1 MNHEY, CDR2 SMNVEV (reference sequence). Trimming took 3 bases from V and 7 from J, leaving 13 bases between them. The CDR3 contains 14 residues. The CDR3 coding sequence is TGTGCCAGCAGTTTCGGCACAGGGCGGCAGCCCCAGCATTTT. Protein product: CASSFGTGRQPQHF.

The CDR3 region is CASSTTSGSLGRVYEQYF. Written as DNA, the CDR3 is TGCGCCAGCAGCACGACTAGCGGGAGTCTAGGGCGGGTCTACGAGCAGTACTTC. This rearrangement joins TRBV5-1 to TRBJ2-7; TRBD2 aligns across 12 bases. The CDR3 runs 18 residues. Looked up from germline, CDR1 is SGHRS and CDR2 is YFSETQ. The V and J ends lost 4 bases and 3 bases, in that order; junction bases with no gene match: 14.

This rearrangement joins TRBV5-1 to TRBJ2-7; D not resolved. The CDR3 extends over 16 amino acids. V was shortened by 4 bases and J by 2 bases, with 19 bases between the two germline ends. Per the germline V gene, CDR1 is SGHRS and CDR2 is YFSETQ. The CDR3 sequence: CASSPGALRATYEQYF. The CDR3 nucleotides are TGCGCCAGCAGCCCTGGAGCACTACGGGCAACCTACGAGCAGTACTTC.

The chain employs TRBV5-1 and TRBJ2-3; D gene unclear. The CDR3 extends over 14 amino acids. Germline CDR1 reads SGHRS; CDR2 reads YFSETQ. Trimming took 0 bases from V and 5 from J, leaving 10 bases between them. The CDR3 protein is CASSLGMGEDTQYF. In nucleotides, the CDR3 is TGCGCCAGCAGCTTGGGGATGGGCGAAGATACGCAGTATTTT. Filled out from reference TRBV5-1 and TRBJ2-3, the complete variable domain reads KAGVTQTPRYLIKTRGQQVTLSCSPISGHRSVSWYQQTPGQGLQFLFEYFSETQRNKGNFPGRFSGRQFSNSRSEMNVSTLELGDSALYLCASSLGMGEDTQYFGPGTRLTVL.

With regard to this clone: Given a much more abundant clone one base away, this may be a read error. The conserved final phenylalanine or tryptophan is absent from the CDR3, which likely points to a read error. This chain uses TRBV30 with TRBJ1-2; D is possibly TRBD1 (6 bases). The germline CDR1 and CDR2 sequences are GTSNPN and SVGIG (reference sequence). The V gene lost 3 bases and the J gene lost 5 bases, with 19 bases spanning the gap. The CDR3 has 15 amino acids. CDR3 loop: CAWRRPGGRGYGYTL. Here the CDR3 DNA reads TGTGCCTGGAGACGACCGGGGGGGCGCGGATATGGCTACACCCTC.

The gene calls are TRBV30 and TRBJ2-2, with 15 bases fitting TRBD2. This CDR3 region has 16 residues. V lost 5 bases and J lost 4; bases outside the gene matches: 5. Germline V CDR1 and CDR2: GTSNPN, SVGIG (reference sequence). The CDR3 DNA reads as TGTGCCTGGGGACTAGCGGGAGGGCCGGGCACCGGGGAGCTGTTTTTT. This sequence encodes CAWGLAGGPGTGELFF. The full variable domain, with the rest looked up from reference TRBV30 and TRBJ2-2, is SQTIHQWPATLVQPVGSPLSLECTVEGTSNPNLYWYRQAAGRGLQLLFYSVGIGQISSEVPQNLSASRPQDRQFILSSKKLLLSDSGFYLCAWGLAGGPGTGELFFGEGSRLTVL.

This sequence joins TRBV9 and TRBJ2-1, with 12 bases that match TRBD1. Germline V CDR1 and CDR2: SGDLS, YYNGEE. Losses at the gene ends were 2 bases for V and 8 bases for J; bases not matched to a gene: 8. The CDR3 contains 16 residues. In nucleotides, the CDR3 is TGTGCCAGCAGCGTCCCAACCGGGACAGGGGGCCATGAGCAGTTCTTC. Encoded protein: CASSVPTGTGGHEQFF.

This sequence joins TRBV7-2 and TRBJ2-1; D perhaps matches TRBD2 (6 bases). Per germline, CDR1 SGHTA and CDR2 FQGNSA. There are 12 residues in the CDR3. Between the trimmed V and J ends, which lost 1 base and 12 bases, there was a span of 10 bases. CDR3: CASSLVGTGQFF. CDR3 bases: TGTGCCAGCAGCTTAGTTGGGACTGGGCAGTTCTTC.

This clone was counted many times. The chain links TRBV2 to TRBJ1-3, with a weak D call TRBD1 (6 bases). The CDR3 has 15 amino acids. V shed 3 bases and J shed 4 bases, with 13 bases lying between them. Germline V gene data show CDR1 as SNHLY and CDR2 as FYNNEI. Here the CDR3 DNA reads TGTGCCAGCAGTGAGCAGGGGCGCGCAGGAAACACCATATATTTT. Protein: CASSEQGRAGNTIYF.

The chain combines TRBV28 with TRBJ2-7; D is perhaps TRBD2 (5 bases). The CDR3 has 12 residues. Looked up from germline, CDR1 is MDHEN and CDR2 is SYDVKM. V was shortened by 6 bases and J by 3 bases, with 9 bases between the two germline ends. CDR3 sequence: CASRPGNYEQYF. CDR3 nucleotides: TGTGCCAGCAGGCCGGGAAACTACGAGCAGTACTTC.

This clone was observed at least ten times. CDR3 protein: CASSLESNQPQHF. In DNA form, the CDR3 reads TGTGCCAGCAGCTTGGAAAGCAATCAGCCCCAGCATTTT. V is TRBV7-9 and J is TRBJ1-5; D is uncertain. Per the germline V gene, CDR1 is SEHNR and CDR2 is FQNEAQ (reference sequence). The CDR3 is 13 amino acids. V shed 3 bases and J shed 1 base, with 4 bases lying between them.

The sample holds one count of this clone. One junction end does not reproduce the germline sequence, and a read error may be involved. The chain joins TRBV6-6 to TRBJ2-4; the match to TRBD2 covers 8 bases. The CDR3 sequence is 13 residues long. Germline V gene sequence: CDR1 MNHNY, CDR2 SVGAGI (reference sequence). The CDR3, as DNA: TGTGCCTGCAGCCGGGGGGGGGAAAACATTCAGTACTTC. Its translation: CACSRGGENIQYF.

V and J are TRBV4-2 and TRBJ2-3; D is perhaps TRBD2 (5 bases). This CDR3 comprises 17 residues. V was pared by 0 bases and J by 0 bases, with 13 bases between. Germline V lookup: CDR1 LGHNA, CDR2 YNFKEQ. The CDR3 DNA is TGTGCCAGCAGCCAAGATCGAGCTAGCCCGAGCACAGATACGCAGTATTTT. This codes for CASSQDRASPSTDTQYF.

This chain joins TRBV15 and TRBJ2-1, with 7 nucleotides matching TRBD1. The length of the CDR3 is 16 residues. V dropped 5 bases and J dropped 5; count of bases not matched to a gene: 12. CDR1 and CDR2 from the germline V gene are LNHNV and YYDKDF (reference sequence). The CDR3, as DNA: TGTGCCACCAGCCTCCCCCCCGGGACAGTTCACAATGAGCAGTTCTTC. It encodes CATSLPPGTVHNEQFF.

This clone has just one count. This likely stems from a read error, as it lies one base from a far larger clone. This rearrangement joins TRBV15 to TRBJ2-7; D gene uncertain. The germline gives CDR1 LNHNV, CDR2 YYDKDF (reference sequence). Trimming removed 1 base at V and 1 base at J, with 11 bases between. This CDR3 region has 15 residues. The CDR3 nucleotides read TGTGCCACCAGCAGAGGTGCCCCCACTTCCTACGAGCAGTACTTC. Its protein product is CATSRGAPTSYEQYF.

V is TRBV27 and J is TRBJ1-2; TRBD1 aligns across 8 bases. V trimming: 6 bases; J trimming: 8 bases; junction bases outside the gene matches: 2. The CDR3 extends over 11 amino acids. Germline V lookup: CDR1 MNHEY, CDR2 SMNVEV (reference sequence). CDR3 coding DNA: TGTGCCAGCAGACAGGGGGGAGGCTACACCTTC. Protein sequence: CASRQGGGYTF.

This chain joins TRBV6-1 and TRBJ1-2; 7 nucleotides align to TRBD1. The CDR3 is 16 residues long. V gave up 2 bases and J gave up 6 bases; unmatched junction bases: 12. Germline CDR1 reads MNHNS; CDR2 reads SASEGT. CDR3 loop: CASSEIRGGGVNGYTF. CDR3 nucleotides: TGTGCCAGCAGTGAAATTCGTGGAGGGGGCGTCAATGGCTACACCTTC.

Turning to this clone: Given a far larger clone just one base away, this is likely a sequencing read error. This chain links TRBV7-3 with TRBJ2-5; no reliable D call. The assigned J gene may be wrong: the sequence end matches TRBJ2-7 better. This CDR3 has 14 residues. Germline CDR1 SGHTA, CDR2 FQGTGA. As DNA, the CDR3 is TGTGCCAGCAGCCTACAGAGGTACTCCTACGAGCAGTACTTC. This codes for CASSLQRYSYEQYF.

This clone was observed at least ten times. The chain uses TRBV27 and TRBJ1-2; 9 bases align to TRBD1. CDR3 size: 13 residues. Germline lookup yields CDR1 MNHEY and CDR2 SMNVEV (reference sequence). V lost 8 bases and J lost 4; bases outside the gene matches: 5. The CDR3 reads CASATGGLYGYTF. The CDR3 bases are TGTGCCAGCGCTACAGGGGGCCTCTATGGCTACACCTTC.

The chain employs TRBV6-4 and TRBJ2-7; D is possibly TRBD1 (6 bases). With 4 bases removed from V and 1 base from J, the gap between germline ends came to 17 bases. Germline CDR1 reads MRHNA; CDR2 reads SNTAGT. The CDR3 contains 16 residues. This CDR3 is CASSVKAGASSYEQYF. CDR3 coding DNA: TGTGCCAGCAGTGTCAAAGCAGGGGCTAGTTCCTACGAGCAGTACTTC.

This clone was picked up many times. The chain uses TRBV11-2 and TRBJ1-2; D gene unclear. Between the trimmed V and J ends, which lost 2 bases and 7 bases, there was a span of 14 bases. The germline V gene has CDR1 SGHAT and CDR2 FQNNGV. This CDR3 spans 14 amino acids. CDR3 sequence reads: CASSLRLEDLGYTF. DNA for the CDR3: TGTGCCAGCAGCTTAAGGTTGGAAGATCTTGGCTACACCTTC.

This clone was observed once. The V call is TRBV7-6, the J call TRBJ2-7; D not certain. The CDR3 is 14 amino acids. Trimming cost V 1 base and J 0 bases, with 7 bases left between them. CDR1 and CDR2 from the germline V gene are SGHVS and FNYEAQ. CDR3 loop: CASSLVGSSYEQYF. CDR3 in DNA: TGTGCCAGCAGCTTAGTAGGCAGCTCCTACGAGCAGTACTTC.

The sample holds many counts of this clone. In nucleotides, the CDR3 is TGTGCCAGCAGTTTTCATTCCGATGGCTACACCTTC. It encodes CASSFHSDGYTF. The chain carries TRBV28 and TRBJ1-2; D is undetermined. V gave up 3 bases and J gave up 6 bases, with 8 bases separating them. CDR3 size: 12 residues. The germline V gene encodes CDR1 MDHEN and CDR2 SYDVKM.

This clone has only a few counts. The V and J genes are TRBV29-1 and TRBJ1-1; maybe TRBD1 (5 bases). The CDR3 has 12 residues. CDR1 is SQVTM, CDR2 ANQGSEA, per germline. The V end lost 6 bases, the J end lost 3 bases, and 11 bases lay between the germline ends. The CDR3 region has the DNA TGCAGCGTGGGACGGGGGGACACTGAAGCTTTCTTT. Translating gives CSVGRGDTEAFF.

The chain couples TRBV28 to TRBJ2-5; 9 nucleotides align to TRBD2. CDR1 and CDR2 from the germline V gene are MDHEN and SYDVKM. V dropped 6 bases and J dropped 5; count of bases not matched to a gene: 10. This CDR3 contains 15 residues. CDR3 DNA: TGTGCCAGCAGATCGATGGGACTAGCCGCGGAGACCCAGTACTTC. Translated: CASRSMGLAAETQYF.

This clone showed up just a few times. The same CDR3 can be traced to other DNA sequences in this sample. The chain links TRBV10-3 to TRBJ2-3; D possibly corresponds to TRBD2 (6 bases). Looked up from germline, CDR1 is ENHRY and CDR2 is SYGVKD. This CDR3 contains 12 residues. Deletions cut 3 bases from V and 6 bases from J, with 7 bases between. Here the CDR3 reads CAISDGGDTQYF. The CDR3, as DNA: TGTGCCATCAGTGACGGAGGGGATACGCAGTATTTT.